The 21 T cell receptor beta chains given below trace back to one sample, sequenced in a study of T cell changes during pregnancy in multiple sclerosis (dated by TCRdb to between 2018 and 2021). Receptors were amplified or captured by the immunoSEQ multiplex PCR assay. The clones in this table, taken by TCRdb from immuneACCESS, are in-frame only. Not every clone is retained; where verified, under half of the shortfall comes from an unresolved V gene, and the cause of the rest is unknown. The sample includes approximately 24,000 clones, with around 87% observed a single time. The leading ten clones occupy more than 0.85% of the sample. Sequencing used CD4+ T cells from peripheral blood mononuclear cells, obtained in the second trimester of pregnancy. The receptors here all came from a female donor in good health, enrolled as a control in a pregnancy study.

The chain combines TRBV5-1 with TRBJ2-1; D may be TRBD2 (5 bases). V was pared by 4 bases and J by 11 bases, with 13 bases between. Germline V CDR1 and CDR2: SGHRS, YFSETQ. CDR3 length: 12 amino acids. DNA of the CDR3: TGCGCCAGCAGCATAGGACTCATCAAGCAGTTCTTC. The encoded protein is CASSIGLIKQFF.

V gene TRBV4-1 combines with J gene TRBJ1-2, with 8 positions matching TRBD1. V was pared by 1 base and J by 4 bases, with 8 bases of the junction left unmatched. This CDR3 has 16 residues. From germline, CDR1 is MGHRA and CDR2 YSYEKL. CDR3 protein: CASSQGQGMSAYGYTF. Written as DNA, the CDR3 is TGCGCCAGCAGCCAAGGACAGGGGATGTCGGCCTATGGCTACACCTTC.

This clone occurred once. The genes are TRBV5-6 and TRBJ2-7; 7 bases map to TRBD1. Germline V CDR1 and CDR2: SGHDT, YYEEEE. Trimming took 3 bases from V and 7 from J; bases not matched to a gene: 13. The CDR3 length is 15 residues. CDR3 amino acids: CASSSREPTGREQYF. In DNA form, the CDR3 reads TGTGCCAGCAGCTCGCGCGAACCGACAGGGCGGGAGCAGTACTTC. Full variable domain (rest looked up from reference TRBV5-6 and TRBJ2-7): DAGVTQSPTHLIKTRGQQVTLRCSPKSGHDTVSWYQQALGQGPQFIFQYYEEEERQRGNFPDRFSGHQFPNYSSELNVNALLLGDSALYLCASSSREPTGREQYFGPGTRLTVT.

The rearrangement joins TRBV11-2 to TRBJ1-2; D ambiguous. CDR3 length: 14 residues. CDR1 and CDR2 from the germline V gene are SGHAT and FQNNGV. Trimming removed 0 bases from V and 4 bases from J, with 9 bases in between. This chain's CDR3 is CASSLDHVAYGYTF. DNA for the CDR3: TGTGCCAGCAGCTTAGATCATGTAGCCTATGGCTACACCTTC.

The CDR3 sequence: CASSRGPSGGAQQYF. CDR3 sequence (DNA): TGTGCCAGTAGTAGAGGTCCTAGCGGGGGGGCCCAGCAGTACTTC. This chain joins TRBV19 and TRBJ2-7, with 12 bases fitting TRBD2. The J segment lost 8 bases and the V segment lost 4 bases, leaving 9 bases of the junction unmatched. The CDR3 has 15 amino acids. Germline V CDR1 and CDR2: LNHDA, SQIVND (reference sequence).

This chain uses TRBV9 with TRBJ2-3; possible D gene TRBD1, 8 bases. Germline CDR1 is SGDLS and CDR2 is YYNGEE. The CDR3 covers 15 residues. V was trimmed by 4 bases and J by 4 bases, leaving 16 bases between them. CDR3 protein: CASSTTGGGPDTQYF. DNA for the CDR3: TGTGCCAGCAGCACAACAGGGGGGGGCCCAGATACGCAGTATTTT.

The V call is TRBV11-2, the J call TRBJ2-1; D not certain. The CDR3 is 14 residues long. V gave up 4 bases and J gave up 3 bases, with 10 bases separating them. The germline V gene has CDR1 SGHAT and CDR2 FQNNGV. CDR3 sequence: CASSSSSGYNEQFF. The CDR3 region has the DNA TGTGCCAGCAGCTCCTCTAGTGGCTACAATGAGCAGTTCTTC.

This clone was detected only once. V is TRBV6-7 and J is TRBJ2-2, with 7 bases aligning to TRBD1. TRBV6-7 is reported as an ORF; its role is uncertain. This CDR3 has 14 amino acids. V gave up 6 bases and J gave up 6 bases; unmatched junction bases: 7. CDR3 sequence: CASSLGQKPGELFF. Here the CDR3 DNA reads TGTGCCAGCAGCTTGGGACAGAAGCCCGGGGAGCTGTTTTTT.

This clone has a single count. The chain has TRBV7-2 and TRBJ2-3; TRBD2 aligns across 15 bases. CDR1 and CDR2 (germline): SGHTA, FQGNSA. The CDR3 consists of 16 residues. With V trimmed by 5 bases and J by 3 bases, 3 bases remained unmatched. CDR3 protein: CASSVGTSGGTDTQYF. The CDR3 coding sequence is TGTGCCAGCAGCGTAGGGACTAGCGGGGGGACAGATACGCAGTATTTT.

The chain couples TRBV18 to TRBJ2-3; D perhaps matches TRBD2 (5 bases). The CDR3 runs to 15 residues. Trimming shortened V by 4 bases and J by 3 bases, and 14 bases separated the two germline ends. CDR1 KGHSH and CDR2 LQKENI come from the germline V gene. The CDR3 protein is CASSLGIAKTDTQYF. The CDR3 DNA is TGTGCCAGCTCACTAGGGATAGCGAAAACAGATACGCAGTATTTT. Variable domain in full (rest from reference TRBV18 and TRBJ2-3): NAGVMQNPRHLVRRRGQEARLRCSPMKGHSHVYWYRQLPEEGLKFMVYLQKENIIDESGMPKERFSAEFPKEGPSILRIQQVVRGDSAAYFCASSLGIAKTDTQYFGPGTRLTVL.

V gene TRBV11-2 combines with J gene TRBJ2-7; D not resolved. Germline loops: CDR1 SGHAT, CDR2 FQNNGV. Deletions cut 6 bases from V and 4 bases from J, with 16 bases between. The CDR3 totals 14 residues. CDR3 sequence: CASSRIRAIYEQYF. In DNA form, the CDR3 reads TGTGCCAGCAGTCGAATACGAGCAATTTACGAGCAGTACTTC.

This sequence joins TRBV19 and TRBJ2-4; D may be TRBD1 (5 bases). Germline assignment: CDR1 LNHDA and CDR2 SQIVND (reference sequence). V was shortened by 5 bases and J by 0 bases, with 11 bases between the two germline ends. CDR3 length equals 15 residues. CDR3 loop: CASSPEQVAKNIQYF. The CDR3 nucleotides read TGTGCCAGTAGTCCCGAACAGGTAGCCAAAAACATTCAGTACTTC.

The rearrangement joins TRBV25-1 to TRBJ1-1; 7 bases align to TRBD1. Germline values: CDR1 MGHDK, CDR2 SYGVNS. The CDR3 totals 14 residues. The V and J ends lost 6 bases and 1 base, in that order; junction bases with no gene match: 5. Here the CDR3 reads CASRRQGGNTEAFF. The CDR3 bases are TGTGCCAGCAGGAGACAGGGAGGGAACACTGAAGCTTTCTTT.

The chain couples TRBV2 to TRBJ2-1, with a weak D call TRBD1 (6 bases). Germline loops: CDR1 SNHLY, CDR2 FYNNEI. The germline V and J ends were trimmed by 8 bases and 5 bases, with 13 bases remaining between them. The CDR3 extends over 13 amino acids. CDR3 loop: CASYTGTNNEQFF. The CDR3 DNA is TGTGCCAGCTATACCGGGACAAACAATGAGCAGTTCTTC.

The V call is TRBV6-1, the J call TRBJ1-4; 7 bases fit TRBD1. The V segment lost 4 bases and the J segment 4 bases; nucleotides outside the gene matches: 12. The germline V gene encodes CDR1 MNHNS and CDR2 SASEGT. CDR3 length: 17 residues. CDR3: CASSGPGAGGYNEKLFF. As DNA, the CDR3 is TGTGCCAGCAGTGGACCCGGGGCAGGGGGTTATAATGAAAAACTGTTTTTT.

V gene TRBV27 combines with J gene TRBJ2-2, with TRBD2 matching 10 bases. CDR3 length: 17 amino acids. The V segment lost 5 bases and the J segment 7 bases; nucleotides outside the gene matches: 13. The V gene's germline CDR1 is MNHEY and CDR2 SMNVEV (reference sequence). CDR3 sequence (DNA): TGTGCCAGCAGTCCACTGACTAGCGGGCGAATCAACGGGGAGCTGTTTTTT. This translates into CASSPLTSGRINGELFF.

The chain is built from TRBV28 and TRBJ1-2; 8 bases line up with TRBD1. CDR1 and CDR2 (germline): MDHEN, SYDVKM. CDR3 length equals 19 residues. V lost 2 bases and J lost 6; bases outside the gene matches: 20. CDR3 sequence (DNA): TGTGCCAGCAGTTTAAAAACCTTGCTCCGGGACAGGAGTGGACATGGCTACACCTTC. This codes for CASSLKTLLRDRSGHGYTF.

The V and J genes are TRBV5-1 and TRBJ2-2; the D gene is possibly TRBD1 (6 bases). The CDR3 is 15 amino acids. Germline CDR1 SGHRS, CDR2 YFSETQ. V was shortened by 3 bases and J by 4 bases, with 13 bases between the two germline ends. CDR3 residues: CASSSPTGITGELFF. Here the CDR3 DNA reads TGCGCCAGCAGCTCTCCGACAGGAATCACCGGGGAGCTGTTTTTT.

The CDR3 DNA is TGCGCCAGCAGCTTGTGGGAGGGGATGACAGATACGCAGTATTTT. It codes for CASSLWEGMTDTQYF. This chain uses TRBV5-1 with TRBJ2-3; 7 nucleotides agree with TRBD2. Germline CDR1 is SGHRS and CDR2 is YFSETQ. V lost 1 base to trimming and J lost 3 bases; unmatched junction nucleotides: 5. CDR3 size: 15 residues.

The chain recombines TRBV5-5 with TRBJ2-2; TRBD2 agrees at 12 bases. The CDR3 length is 16 residues. Unmatched junction bases numbered 4, after V lost 1 base and J lost 6 bases. In germline, CDR1 is SGHKS, CDR2 YYEKEE (reference sequence). The CDR3: CASSLRLAGASGELFF. For the CDR3, the DNA is TGTGCCAGCAGCTTGCGACTAGCGGGAGCGTCCGGGGAGCTGTTTTTT.

The chain uses TRBV28 and TRBJ2-1; D unclear. Trimming took off 0 bases at V and 5 bases at J, with 5 bases between the two ends. The CDR3 runs 13 residues. Germline CDR1 reads MDHEN; CDR2 reads SYDVKM. The CDR3 reads CASSLWADNEQFF. In nucleotides, the CDR3 is TGTGCCAGCAGTTTATGGGCGGACAATGAGCAGTTCTTC.